A single sample gave rise to the 32 T cell receptor beta chains below, sequenced in a study of OX40 agonist ivuxolimab in advanced cancers. Method: immunoSEQ multiplex PCR; TCRdb's copy keeps in-frame clones and lacks some. This table holds some 45,000 clones, under 95% found once. The sample in question was CD4+ or CD8+ T cells sorted from blood, obtained in a trial of the OX40 agonist ivuxolimab. These receptors came from an adult with an advanced solid tumor such as melanoma, head and neck, liver or kidney cancer.

The chain combines TRBV4-2 with TRBJ2-2; D is undetermined. The V gene's germline CDR1 is LGHNA and CDR2 YNFKEQ. Trimming took 2 bases from V and 4 from J, leaving 8 bases between them. The CDR3 runs 14 residues. CDR3 in DNA: TGTGCCAGCAGCCAAACACAGCTCACCGGGGAGCTGTTTTTT. Amino acids: CASSQTQLTGELFF.

This sequence joins TRBV11-2 and TRBJ1-1, with a tentative D call TRBD1 (5 bases). V lost 5 bases and J 11 bases, leaving 15 bases between the germline ends. Germline assignment: CDR1 SGHAT and CDR2 FQNNGV. There are 12 residues in the CDR3. This CDR3 is CASSPQGNWAFF. The CDR3 DNA sequence: TGTGCCAGCAGCCCCCAGGGTAATTGGGCTTTCTTT.

This rearrangement joins TRBV27 to TRBJ2-1; perhaps TRBD1 as D (6 bases). CDR1 MNHEY and CDR2 SMNVEV come from the germline V gene (reference sequence). The V and J ends lost 5 bases and 6 bases respectively, with 20 bases between them. The CDR3 totals 16 residues. The CDR3 protein is CASSPGTPIRINEQFF. DNA of the CDR3: TGTGCCAGCAGTCCCGGGACACCAATTAGAATCAATGAGCAGTTCTTC.

This chain links TRBV6-1 with TRBJ2-7; D gene ambiguous. The CDR3 loop spans 9 amino acids. Germline-derived CDR1 and CDR2 are MNHNS and SASEGT. Trimming removed 5 bases at V and 5 bases at J, with 1 base between. CDR3 in amino acids: CASSNEQYF. CDR3 coding DNA: TGTGCCAGCAGTAACGAGCAGTACTTC.

CDR3 region: CASSSSGGATDTQYF. CDR3 nucleotide sequence: TGTGCCAGCAGCTCCTCGGGGGGGGCAACAGATACGCAGTATTTT. The chain joins TRBV11-2 to TRBJ2-3; 8 bases agree with TRBD2. There are 15 residues in the CDR3. Germline V CDR1 and CDR2: SGHAT, FQNNGV. V was clipped by 4 bases and J by 3 bases; unmatched bases: 6.

The chain uses TRBV29-1 and TRBJ2-1; D is uncertain. CDR1 and CDR2 from the germline V gene are SQVTM and ANQGSEA. This CDR3 is 14 amino acids long. Trimming pared 1 base from V and 8 bases from J, leaving 15 bases between. The chain's CDR3 is CSVEGPGSGDEQFF. The CDR3 bases are TGCAGCGTTGAAGGACCCGGATCTGGGGATGAGCAGTTCTTC.

The chain is built from TRBV21-1 and TRBJ2-3; TRBD2 is the table's D call, not checked against the DNA. TRBV21-1 counts as a pseudogene. CDR3 size: 14 residues. CDR3 region: CASSAPGTSGKQYF. The CDR3 bases are TGTGCCAGCAGCGCCCCCGGGACTAGCGGGAAGCAGTATTTT.

The table lists this clone with a count of one. The rearrangement uses TRBV5-6 and TRBJ2-5; no clear D. The CDR3 consists of 16 residues. Per germline, CDR1 SGHDT and CDR2 YYEEEE. V was trimmed by 0 bases and J by 0 bases, leaving 12 bases between them. The DNA for the CDR3 is TGTGCCAGCAGCTTGGGCTTAGCAGATCACCAAGAGACCCAGTACTTC. The encoded protein is CASSLGLADHQETQYF.

The V call is TRBV5-5, the J call TRBJ2-7; 9 bases match TRBD1. After removal of 0 bases from V and 3 bases from J, the junction contained 4 bases not matched to a gene. This CDR3 region has 15 residues. Germline V gives CDR1 SGHKS, CDR2 YYEKEE (reference sequence). In DNA form, the CDR3 reads TGTGCCAGCAGCTTGGCCGGGACAGGGAACTACGAGCAGTACTTC. Its translation is CASSLAGTGNYEQYF.

V gene TRBV13 combines with J gene TRBJ2-5, with 12 bases that match TRBD2. V shed 4 bases and J 5 bases; nucleotides not matched to a gene: 5. The germline CDR1 and CDR2 sequences are PRHDT and FYEKMQ (reference sequence). The CDR3 is 15 residues long. The CDR3 coding sequence is TGTGCCAGCAGCTATACTAGCGGGAGGACCGAGACCCAGTACTTC. Translation: CASSYTSGRTETQYF.

This clone has more than one count but fewer than ten. The chain recombines TRBV11-2 with TRBJ2-7, with 8 bases that match TRBD2. The CDR3 is 14 amino acids. V was clipped by 1 base and J by 5 bases; unmatched bases: 4. Per the germline V gene, CDR1 is SGHAT and CDR2 is FQNNGV. The CDR3 here is CASSLAGGAHEQYF. The CDR3, as DNA: TGTGCCAGCAGCTTAGCCGGGGGGGCCCACGAGCAGTACTTC.

The chain combines TRBV6-5 with TRBJ2-3; the D gene could be TRBD1 or TRBD2 (5 bases each). There are 16 residues in the CDR3. V was shortened by 0 bases and J by 0 bases, with 10 bases between the two germline ends. Germline V lookup: CDR1 MNHEY, CDR2 SVGAGI. CDR3 coding DNA: TGTGCCAGCAGTTACTCGATCGGGACCAGCACAGATACGCAGTATTTT. As protein: CASSYSIGTSTDTQYF.

This sequence joins TRBV28 and TRBJ2-7; 8 bases map to TRBD1. Losses at the gene ends were 4 bases for V and 0 bases for J; bases not matched to a gene: 11. Germline assignment: CDR1 MDHEN and CDR2 SYDVKM. The length of the CDR3 is 17 residues. CDR3 sequence: CASSSVQTGESSYEQYF. The DNA of the CDR3 is TGTGCCAGCAGTTCCGTACAGACAGGGGAGAGCTCCTACGAGCAGTACTTC.

This clone has a single count. The chain has TRBV28 and TRBJ1-4, with D perhaps TRBD1 (6 bases). Germline V CDR1 and CDR2: MDHEN, SYDVKM. The CDR3 extends over 18 amino acids. The V end was cut by 7 bases, the J end by 4 bases, with 25 bases between. In nucleotides, the CDR3 is TGTGCCAGCACCTCCCTCCCCCCGACAGGCAACCTTAATGAAAAACTGTTTTTT. It yields the protein CASTSLPPTGNLNEKLFF.

V is TRBV11-2 and J is TRBJ2-7; no reliable D call. The V gene lost 1 base and the J gene lost 7 bases, with 11 bases spanning the gap. The CDR3 covers 13 residues. Germline V gene data show CDR1 as SGHAT and CDR2 as FQNNGV. CDR3 nucleotides: TGTGCCAGCAGCTTAGGTGCTTTGTTAGAGCAGTACTTC. This sequence encodes CASSLGALLEQYF.

This sequence joins TRBV2 and TRBJ1-1, with D possibly TRBD1 on 6 matching bases. The CDR3 extends over 18 amino acids. CDR1 is SNHLY, CDR2 FYNNEI, per germline. Trimming stripped 4 bases from V and 3 bases from J, with 24 bases between. The CDR3 bases are TGTGCCAGCAGTGTCCCGAGGAGGGGGGTAAGGCTTCACACTGAAGCTTTCTTT. As protein: CASSVPRRGVRLHTEAFF.

V is TRBV19 and J is TRBJ2-3; 10 bases map to TRBD2. Trimming at V came to 1 base and at J to 4 bases, leaving 8 bases not matched to a gene. Looked up from germline, CDR1 is LNHDA and CDR2 is SQIVND (reference sequence). The CDR3 is 17 amino acids. DNA for the CDR3: TGTGCCAGTAGTATAGCGAGCGGGGGGGCAAGGCCAGATACGCAGTATTTT. This gives the protein CASSIASGGARPDTQYF.

The chain recombines TRBV5-5 with TRBJ2-7; D is undetermined. CDR1 and CDR2 (germline): SGHKS, YYEKEE (reference sequence). The CDR3 totals 12 residues. V was clipped by 6 bases and J by 6 bases, with 13 bases between them. CDR3 bases: TGTGCCAGCAATACTCCGGGTGGCGAGCAGTACTTC. It translates to CASNTPGGEQYF.

This rearrangement joins TRBV29-1 to TRBJ2-1, with D maybe TRBD2 (6 bases). Germline CDR1 SQVTM, CDR2 ANQGSEA. V lost 3 bases to trimming and J lost 0 bases, with 9 bases between them. CDR3 length: 14 amino acids. DNA of the CDR3: TGCAGCGTTGACGACGGGAGCTCCTACAATGAGCAGTTCTTC. As protein: CSVDDGSSYNEQFF.

This chain uses TRBV28 with TRBJ2-3; D remains ambiguous. CDR3 length: 15 amino acids. Trimming left V 4 bases short and J 1 base short, with 12 bases between. Germline V gene lookup returns CDR1 MDHEN and CDR2 SYDVKM. CDR3 in DNA: TGTGCCAGCAGTTACACCGGTCCGGGCACAGATACGCAGTATTTT. Translated, it gives CASSYTGPGTDTQYF. Supplemented by reference TRBV28 and TRBJ2-3, the full variable domain reads DVKVTQSSRYLVKRTGEKVFLECVQDMDHENMFWYRQDPGLGLRLIYFSYDVKMKEKGDIPEGYSVSREKKERFSLILESASTNQTSMYLCASSYTGPGTDTQYFGPGTRLTVL.

The J gene is TRBJ2-7, the V gene TRBV6-5; the D gene is possibly TRBD1 (6 bases). The V gene lost 2 bases and the J gene lost 6 bases, with 11 bases spanning the gap. The length of the CDR3 is 13 residues. The V gene's germline CDR1 is MNHEY and CDR2 SVGAGI. CDR3 nucleotide sequence: TGTGCCAGCAGTTACAAACAGGGCTTCGAGCAGTACTTC. It specifies CASSYKQGFEQYF.

The J gene is TRBJ2-7, the V gene TRBV21-1; the table's D call TRBD1 went unverified against the DNA. TRBV21-1 corresponds to a pseudogene. The CDR3 extends over 17 amino acids. The CDR3 coding sequence is TGTGCCAGCAGCAAAAAAAACAGGGGGCGAGGCCGGTACGAGCAGTACTTC. This sequence encodes CASSKKNRGRGRYEQYF.

This chain connects TRBV7-9 to TRBJ2-1; TRBD2 matches at 14 bases. The CDR3 spans 15 residues. V lost 5 bases, J lost 7 bases, and 4 bases stayed unmatched. Per the germline V gene, CDR1 is SEHNR and CDR2 is FQNEAQ (reference sequence). The CDR3, as DNA: TGTGCCAGCAGCCCCGGACTAGCGGGGGGTAATGAGCAGTTCTTC. Its protein product is CASSPGLAGGNEQFF. The full variable domain, with the rest looked up from reference TRBV7-9 and TRBJ2-1, is DTGVSQNPRHKITKRGQNVTFRCDPISEHNRLYWYRQTLGQGPEFLTYFQNEAQLEKSRLLSDRFSAERPKGSFSTLEIQRTEQGDSAMYLCASSPGLAGGNEQFFGPGTRLTVL.

This clone showed up just once. The J gene is TRBJ2-2, the V gene TRBV30; TRBD2 might be the D (6 bases). Trimming cost V 2 bases and J 3 bases, with 16 bases left between them. Germline CDR1 GTSNPN, CDR2 SVGIG (reference sequence). There are 16 residues in the CDR3. The chain's CDR3 is CAWSSPEGRYTGELFF. Written as DNA, the CDR3 is TGTGCCTGGAGTAGCCCGGAGGGCCGATACACCGGGGAGCTGTTTTTT.

This clone appeared once. The chain has TRBV11-2 and TRBJ2-2, with D perhaps assigned TRBD1 or TRBD2 (5 bases each). CDR1 and CDR2 from the germline V gene are SGHAT and FQNNGV. The V end lost 5 bases, the J end lost 3 bases, and 13 bases lay between the germline ends. This CDR3 comprises 15 residues. This CDR3 is CASSPSGTDTGELFF. CDR3 DNA: TGTGCCAGCAGCCCCTCCGGGACGGACACCGGGGAGCTGTTTTTT.

The chain links TRBV6-1 to TRBJ2-5; the D gene is possibly TRBD1 (5 bases). The CDR3 has 13 amino acids. Germline values: CDR1 MNHNS, CDR2 SASEGT. V was pared by 1 base and J by 5 bases, with 8 bases between. CDR3 residues: CASSEEPGETQYF. As DNA, the CDR3 is TGTGCCAGCAGTGAAGAGCCAGGGGAGACCCAGTACTTC.

The chain uses TRBV7-9 and TRBJ2-4, with a possible D match to TRBD1 (5 bases). V lost 6 bases and J lost 5, with 8 bases in between. CDR1 is SEHNR, CDR2 FQNEAQ, per germline (reference sequence). The CDR3 covers 12 residues. CDR3 loop: CASRGPQNIQYF. In DNA form, the CDR3 reads TGTGCCAGCAGGGGGCCGCAAAACATTCAGTACTTC.

The chain combines TRBV27 with TRBJ2-7; 7 nucleotides align to TRBD1. Germline-derived CDR1 and CDR2 are MNHEY and SMNVEV (reference sequence). This CDR3 comprises 12 residues. V lost 4 bases, J lost 3 bases, and 0 bases stayed unmatched. Here the CDR3 DNA reads TGTGCCAGCAGTTCAGGGGGCTACGAGCAGTACTTC. Translating gives CASSSGGYEQYF.

CDR3 DNA: TGTGCCAGCTCACCAACAGAGAACACCGGGGAGCTGTTTTTT. This translates into CASSPTENTGELFF. The J gene is TRBJ2-2, the V gene TRBV18; D is undetermined. Trimming removed 2 bases at V and 1 base at J, with 5 bases between. Germline CDR1 is KGHSH and CDR2 is LQKENI. The CDR3 is made up of 14 amino acids.

The chain is built from TRBV9 and TRBJ2-3; D is unclear. CDR1 is SGDLS, CDR2 YYNGEE, per germline. This CDR3 has 14 residues. With 3 bases removed from V and 2 bases from J, the gap between germline ends came to 10 bases. The CDR3 DNA sequence: TGTGCCAGCAGCGGAAGGGCGTTCACAGATACGCAGTATTTT. Translated: CASSGRAFTDTQYF.

The chain recombines TRBV7-9 with TRBJ2-3; D is uncertain. Germline V gives CDR1 SEHNR, CDR2 FQNEAQ (reference sequence). The CDR3 runs to 14 residues. V was pared by 5 bases and J by 1 base, with 10 bases between. The DNA of the CDR3 is TGTGCCAGCAGCCCTATCATGGGCACAGATACGCAGTATTTT. Its protein is CASSPIMGTDTQYF.

The chain carries TRBV5-4 and TRBJ1-2; 11 positions agree with TRBD1. CDR3 length: 14 amino acids. V shed 2 bases, J shed 4 bases, and the junction held 1 base outside the gene matches. CDR1 is SGHNT, CDR2 YYREEE, per germline (reference sequence). CDR3 protein: CASSFGTGGYGYTF. For the CDR3, the DNA is TGTGCCAGCAGCTTCGGGACAGGGGGCTATGGCTACACCTTC. Full variable domain (outside the CDR3, taken from reference TRBV5-4 and TRBJ1-2): ETGVTQSPTHLIKTRGQQVTLRCSSQSGHNTVSWYQQALGQGPQFIFQYYREEENGRGNFPPRFSGLQFPNYSSELNVNALELDDSALYLCASSFGTGGYGYTFGSGTRLTVV.